A selection of T cell receptor beta chains follows, all from one sample in a study of cytomegalovirus exposure and HLA in healthy donors. Generated by immunoSEQ multiplex PCR, the TCRdb table keeps only in-frame clones and is missing some. The sample lists some 48,000 clones; 80% to 90% were seen once. The sequencing sample was made of PBMCs. The receptors were sampled from a woman aged 25-40 years in good health and CMV-seronegative. The CDR3 runs from the conserved cysteine through the conserved F or W. The D gene is left open where the match is weak. Some rows have no size entry. The others give once, few or many, or a class for an expanded clone.

TRBJ1-4 TRBV5-4 NA NA TGTGCCAGCAGCCCTCAAATACGGGGAAAGAATGAAAAACTGTTTTTT CASSPQIRGKNEKLFF
TRBJ2-3 TRBV19 NA NA TGTGCCAGTACCACAAGGGGTAGCAGTAGCACAGATACGCAGTATTTT CASTTRGSSSTDTQYF
TRBJ2-5 TRBV27 TRBD1 NA TGTGCCAGCAGTCCACGGACAGGGAGGGAGACCCAGTACTTC CASSPRTGRETQYF
TRBJ2-7 TRBV10-3 TRBD1 NA TGTGCCATGGCCGGGACAGGGGGCCTAGACGAGCAGTACTTC CAMAGTGGLDEQYF
TRBJ1-1 TRBV10-3 NA NA TGTGCCGCCAAGGACAGTCAACTGTATTTCGCTGAAGCTTTCTTT CAAKDSQLYFAEAFF
TRBJ2-3 TRBV6-4 TRBD2 NA TGTGCCAGCAGTGAACTAGCGGGAGGGTCAGAAGATACGCAGTATTTT CASSELAGGSEDTQYF
TRBJ2-3 TRBV6-1 NA NA TGTGCCAGCAGTCTTACAGGGCTACGCACAGATACGCAGTATTTT CASSLTGLRTDTQYF
TRBJ2-1 TRBV27 TRBD2 NA TGTGCCAGCAGTTCCCGAGGAGCGGGGGGCTCCTACAATGAGCAGTTCTTC CASSSRGAGGSYNEQFF
TRBJ2-7 TRBV19 NA NA TGTGCCAGTAGTAACACCCGAGAGGGCCTGTACGAGCAGTACTTC CASSNTREGLYEQYF
TRBJ2-7 TRBV28 TRBD2 NA TGTGCCAGCAGTTTACGGCCGGGAGGATTCTACGAGCAGTACTTC CASSLRPGGFYEQYF
TRBJ2-3 TRBV6-5 NA NA TGTGCCAGCAGTTCAGGCTGGGTTAGCACAGATACGCAGTATTTT CASSSGWVSTDTQYF
TRBJ2-5 TRBV7-7 TRBD1 NA TGTGCTAGCAGCCCAGAAGGGACAGGGGTGGGGACCCAGTACTTC CASSPEGTGVGTQYF
TRBJ1-1 TRBV7-2 NA NA TGTGCCAGCAGTTTCAGTACAGCAACGAACACTGAAGCTTTCTTT CASSFSTATNTEAFF
TRBJ2-5 TRBV5-1 NA once TGCGCCAGCAGCTTTGGGCACACTCAAGAGACCCAGTACTTC CASSFGHTQETQYF
TRBJ1-2 TRBV28 NA NA TGTGCCAGCAGGGCCCGACAGCTCAGTTGGTATGGCTACACCTTC CASRARQLSWYGYTF
TRBJ2-7 TRBV4-3 TRBD2 NA TGCGCCAGCAGCCAAGAATTCGGCGGGGGCTACGAGCAGTACTTC CASSQEFGGGYEQYF
TRBJ2-5 TRBV7-2 NA few TGTGCCAGCAGCACCCTGGGAGGTGAGACCCAGTACTTC CASSTLGGETQYF
TRBJ2-3 TRBV5-4 NA NA TGTGCCAGCAGCGATAGCAACACAGATACGCAGTATTTT CASSDSNTDTQYF
TRBJ1-3 TRBV7-8 NA NA TGTGCCAGCAGCCTTAGTACGGGATCTGGAAACACCATATATTTT CASSLSTGSGNTIYF
TRBJ2-3 TRBV2 NA once TGTGCCAGCCGCGTTAGTGGTTCCGCAGATACGCAGTATTTT CASRVSGSADTQYF
TRBJ2-7 TRBV6-5 NA NA TGTGCCAGCAGTTACCTACTCACGGGGGAGCAGTACTTC CASSYLLTGEQYF
TRBJ2-7 TRBV15 TRBD1 NA TGTGCCACCAGCAGAGAACCGGGACAGGCCATTGACGAGCAGTACTTC CATSREPGQAIDEQYF
TRBJ2-7 TRBV5-1 NA NA TGCGCCAGCAGCCGATCGCCAGCCGGGGTCTCCTACGAGCAGTACTTC CASSRSPAGVSYEQYF
TRBJ2-1 TRBV29-1 TRBD2 NA TGCAGCTTCACGACTAGCGGGAGCCCAATCTCCTACAATGAGCAGTTCTTC CSFTTSGSPISYNEQFF
TRBJ2-2 TRBV27 TRBD2 NA TGTGCCAGCAGTCCCCTCGGGGGGGGCTGGACCGGGGAGCTGTTTTTT CASSPLGGGWTGELFF
TRBJ1-5 TRBV6-1 NA NA TGTGCCATCACAGTAAATAGCAATCAGCCCCAGCATTTT CAITVNSNQPQHF
TRBJ1-1 TRBV29-1 TRBD1 few TGCAGCGTTCGGACAGGGGGGAACACTGAAGCTTTCTTT CSVRTGGNTEAFF
TRBJ2-5 TRBV5-4 TRBD2 NA TGTGCCAGCAAGTCCCTAGCGGGAGGGGGAGAGACCCAGTACTTC CASKSLAGGGETQYF
TRBJ1-1 TRBV28 NA few TGTGCCAGCAGCCGAGGGGGACCCTCGAACACTGAAGCTTTCTTT CASSRGGPSNTEAFF
TRBJ2-7 TRBV9 TRBD1 once TGTGCCAGCAGCGCCGGACAGGGGGCTATTGCGGGCTCCTACGAGCAGTACTTC CASSAGQGAIAGSYEQYF
TRBJ2-2 TRBV2 TRBD2 NA TGTGCCAGCAGTGAAGATAGCGGGACCGGGGAGCTGTTTTTT CASSEDSGTGELFF
TRBJ2-1 TRBV18 NA NA TGTGCCAGCTCACCCATTGGCGGGACTCCCCGCGCTGAGCAGTTCTTC CASSPIGGTPRAEQFF
TRBJ2-1 TRBV7-8 NA NA TGTGCCAGCAGCTTCCAGGGATCCTACAATGAGCAGTTCTTC CASSFQGSYNEQFF
TRBJ2-1 TRBV27 TRBD1 NA TGTGCCAGCAGACCCCGACAGGGAAGACTCTTATGGTATGAGCAGTTCTTC CASRPRQGRLLWYEQFF
TRBJ1-1 TRBV11-3 NA NA TGCGCCAGCAGCTCAACGCCAGGTGGTAACACTGAAGCTTTCTTT CASSSTPGGNTEAFF
TRBJ1-2 TRBV4-2 NA NA TGTGCCAGCAGCCAGGGGGGTGGCTACACCTTC CASSQGGGYTF
TRBJ2-7 TRBV7-9 TRBD1 NA TGTGCCAGCAGCCCGACAGGGGGCTCCTACGAGCAGTACTTC CASSPTGGSYEQYF
TRBJ2-7 TRBV6-5 TRBD1 NA TGTGCCAGCAGTGGCGGAGGGACAGGGTTTTACGAGCAGTACTTC CASSGGGTGFYEQYF
TRBJ2-1 TRBV7-9 TRBD2 NA TGTGCCAGCAGCTATGCTAGCGGGAGGTACAATGAGCAGTTCTTC CASSYASGRYNEQFF
TRBJ2-1 TRBV28 NA NA TGTGCCAGCAGTCCCCAGGGCTCCTACAATGAGCAGTTCTTC CASSPQGSYNEQFF
TRBJ1-2 TRBV27 TRBD1 NA TGTGCCAGCACCTCTTCCCTTGGACAGGGCAACGGCTACACCTTC CASTSSLGQGNGYTF
TRBJ2-4 TRBV4-1 TRBD2 NA TGCGCCAGCAGCCCCCCGGCTAGCGGGAGAATTCAGTACTTC CASSPPASGRIQYF
TRBJ1-2 TRBV29-1 NA NA TGCAGCGTTGGGACAACACCTAACTATGGCTACACCTTC CSVGTTPNYGYTF
TRBJ2-7 TRBV9 NA NA TGTGCCAGCAGCCTATCTGGAGGAGAGCAGTACTTC CASSLSGGEQYF
TRBJ1-1 TRBV5-5 NA NA TGTGCCAGCAGCTTGTGGGGACATTCCCTTGGGCCCACTGAAGCTTTCTTT CASSLWGHSLGPTEAFF